This T cell receptor (beta chain) came from a study of PD-L1 blockade in urothelial cancer. V was clipped by 4 bases and J by 5 bases, with 12 bases between them. This CDR3 is built from 13 residues. The germline V gene encodes CDR1 SGHDT and CDR2 YYEEEE. Here immunoSEQ multiplex PCR was the method, and the copy in TCRdb shows in-frame clones only, minus some. The top ten clones hold more than 15% of a sample with tens of thousands of clones, approximately 83% of them seen once. Described time point: pretreatment peripheral blood. The sequence was obtained from a man aged 70 or older with urothelial cancer. The gene calls are TRBV5-6 and TRBJ1-1; no clear D gene. Specimen: PBMCs, collected around atezolizumab (anti-PD-L1) treatment. CDR3: CASSPPGRTEAFF. CDR3 coding DNA: TGTGCCAGCAGCCCCCCGGGTCGGACTGAAGCTTTCTTT.